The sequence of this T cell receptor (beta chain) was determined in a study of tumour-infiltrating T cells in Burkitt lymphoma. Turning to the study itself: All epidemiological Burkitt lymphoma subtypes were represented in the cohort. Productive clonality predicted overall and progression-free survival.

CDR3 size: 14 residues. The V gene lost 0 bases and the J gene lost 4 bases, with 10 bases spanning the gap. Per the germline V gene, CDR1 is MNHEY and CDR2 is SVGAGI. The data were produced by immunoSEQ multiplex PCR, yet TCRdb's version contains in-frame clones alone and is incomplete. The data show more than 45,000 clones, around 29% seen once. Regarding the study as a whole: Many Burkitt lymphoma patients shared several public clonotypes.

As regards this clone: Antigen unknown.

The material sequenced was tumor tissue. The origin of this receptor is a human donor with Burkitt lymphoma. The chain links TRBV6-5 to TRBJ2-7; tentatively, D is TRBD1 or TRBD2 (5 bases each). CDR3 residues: CASSYSAGTYEQYF. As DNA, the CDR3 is TGTGCCAGCAGTTACTCGGCAGGGACGTACGAGCAGTACTTC.